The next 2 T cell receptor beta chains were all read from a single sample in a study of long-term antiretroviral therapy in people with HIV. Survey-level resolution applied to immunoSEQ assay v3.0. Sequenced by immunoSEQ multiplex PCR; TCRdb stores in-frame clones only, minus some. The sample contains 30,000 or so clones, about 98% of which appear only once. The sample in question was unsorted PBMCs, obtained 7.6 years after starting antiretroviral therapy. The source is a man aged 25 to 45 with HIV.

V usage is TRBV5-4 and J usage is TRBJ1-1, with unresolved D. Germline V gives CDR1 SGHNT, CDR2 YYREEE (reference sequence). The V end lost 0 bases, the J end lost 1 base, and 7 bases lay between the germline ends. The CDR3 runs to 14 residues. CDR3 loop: CASSLVRGNTEAFF. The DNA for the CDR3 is TGTGCCAGCAGCTTGGTTCGGGGGAACACTGAAGCTTTCTTT.

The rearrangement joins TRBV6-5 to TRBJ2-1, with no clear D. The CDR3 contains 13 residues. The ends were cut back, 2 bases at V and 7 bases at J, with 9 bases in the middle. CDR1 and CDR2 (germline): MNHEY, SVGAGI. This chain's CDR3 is CASSYRPPNEQFF. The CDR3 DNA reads TGTGCCAGCAGTTACAGGCCTCCAAATGAGCAGTTCTTC.